Following are 4 T cell receptor beta chains from one sample sequenced in a study of blood T cell repertoires in COVID-19. The protocol was immunoSEQ multiplex PCR, while the TCRdb copy is restricted to in-frame clones and leaves out a portion. Of around 230,000 clones listed, under 90% are singletons. Source material: peripheral blood. The receptors here all came from a woman in her 40s with active or convalescent COVID-19.

Turning to this clone: Sequence at one end of the junction differs from germline and may be a read error. The V and J genes are TRBV30 and TRBJ1-2; no reliable D call. Per the germline V gene, CDR1 is GTSNPN and CDR2 is SVGIG (reference sequence). The CDR3 extends over 14 amino acids. This chain's CDR3 is CAWSAPPGNFGYTF. In DNA, the CDR3 is TGTGCCTGGAGTGCCCCTCCCGGGAACTTTGGCTACACCTTC.

The chain couples TRBV28 to TRBJ1-5, with D possibly matching TRBD1 (5 bases). The CDR3 sequence is 13 residues long. Germline assignment: CDR1 MDHEN and CDR2 SYDVKM. V was cut by 6 bases and J by 0 bases, with 6 bases left in between. The CDR3 spells CASRTGSNQPQHF. The CDR3 coding sequence is TGTGCCAGCAGAACAGGTAGCAATCAGCCCCAGCATTTT.

The rearrangement joins TRBV5-3 to TRBJ1-1; perhaps TRBD1 as D (5 bases). TRBV5-3 counts as an open reading frame of uncertain function. The CDR3 loop spans 15 amino acids. The V end was cut by 4 bases, the J end by 4 bases, with 17 bases between. CDR3: CARSPGLPGGTEAFF. The CDR3 nucleotides read TGTGCCAGAAGCCCAGGTCTGCCCGGGGGCACTGAAGCTTTCTTT.

The V gene is TRBV7-9, the J gene TRBJ2-5; a possible D gene is TRBD1 (6 bases). The CDR3 length is 16 residues. V dropped 5 bases and J dropped 2 bases, with 18 bases sitting between them. The germline CDR1 and CDR2 sequences are SEHNR and FQNEAQ (reference sequence). The CDR3 is CASSPDRLRGQETQYF. The DNA of the CDR3 is TGTGCCAGCAGCCCAGACAGGCTACGAGGGCAAGAGACCCAGTACTTC.